The 6 T cell receptor beta chains presented below share a single source sample, sequenced in a study of CD8 T cells in ankylosing spondylitis. TCRdb passed the 5' RACE reads through MiXCR, listing each CDR3 protein once. The data show approximately 180,000 distinct CDR3 sequences, around a sixth seen once. The specimen was blood, either unsorted or a sorted T cell fraction (not recorded which). The receptor source for this set is a male donor aged 10-29 years with ankylosing spondylitis or in good health (not recorded which).

With respect to this clonotype: At one of its ends the junction is not consistent with the germline gene, which may arise from a read error. V usage is TRBV3-1 and J usage is TRBJ2-3; TRBD2 aligns across 14 bases. This CDR3 has 13 residues. From germline, CDR1 is LGHDT and CDR2 YNNKEL (reference sequence). Here the CDR3 DNA reads TGTGCCAGTGGACTAGCGGGAGGTTATACGCGGTATTTT. As protein: CASGLAGGYTRYF.

The CDR3 here is CASSSPSGTQYF. DNA for the CDR3: TGTGCCAGCAGCTCCCCTAGTGGGACGCAGTATTTT. The gene calls are TRBV7-2 and TRBJ2-3, with D unresolved. This CDR3 comprises 12 residues. Trimming pared 4 bases from V and 9 bases from J, leaving 11 bases between. Germline V gene lookup returns CDR1 SGHTA and CDR2 FQGNSA.

This clonotype has a count of ten or more. The chain couples TRBV4-1 to TRBJ1-2; possibly TRBD1 for D (5 bases). The CDR3 loop spans 15 amino acids. CDR1 and CDR2 (germline): MGHRA, YSYEKL. V lost 0 bases and J lost 5, with 13 bases in between. CDR3 amino acids: CASSQEPGLLYGYTF. The CDR3 region has the DNA TGCGCCAGCAGCCAAGAACCGGGACTGCTTTATGGCTACACCTTC.

This clonotype was counted ten times or more. The V gene is TRBV5-1, the J gene TRBJ2-1, with D possibly being TRBD1 (6 bases). V was trimmed by 1 base and J by 9 bases, leaving 11 bases between them. The CDR3 is 13 amino acids. The germline gives CDR1 SGHRS, CDR2 YFSETQ. The CDR3 nucleotides read TGCGCCAGCAGCTTGTACCAGGGGATTGAGCAGTTCTTC. Its protein is CASSLYQGIEQFF.

The sample holds many counts of this clonotype. The V and J genes are TRBV5-1 and TRBJ2-2; D is unclear. Trimming removed 0 bases at V and 3 bases at J, with 3 bases between. This CDR3 has 13 residues. The germline gives CDR1 SGHRS, CDR2 YFSETQ. DNA for the CDR3: TGCGCCAGCAGCTTGGACGACACCGGGGAGCTGTTTTTT. Protein sequence: CASSLDDTGELFF.

This clonotype showed up many times. This chain uses TRBV2 with TRBJ2-1; weak D call: TRBD1 (5 bases). CDR1 and CDR2 (germline): SNHLY, FYNNEI. The CDR3 runs to 15 residues. Between the trimmed V and J ends, which lost 5 bases and 5 bases, there was a span of 16 bases. The DNA for the CDR3 is TGTGCCAGCAGTTTTGGTCTGGGGCCCGACAATGAGCAGTTCTTC. Amino acid sequence: CASSFGLGPDNEQFF.